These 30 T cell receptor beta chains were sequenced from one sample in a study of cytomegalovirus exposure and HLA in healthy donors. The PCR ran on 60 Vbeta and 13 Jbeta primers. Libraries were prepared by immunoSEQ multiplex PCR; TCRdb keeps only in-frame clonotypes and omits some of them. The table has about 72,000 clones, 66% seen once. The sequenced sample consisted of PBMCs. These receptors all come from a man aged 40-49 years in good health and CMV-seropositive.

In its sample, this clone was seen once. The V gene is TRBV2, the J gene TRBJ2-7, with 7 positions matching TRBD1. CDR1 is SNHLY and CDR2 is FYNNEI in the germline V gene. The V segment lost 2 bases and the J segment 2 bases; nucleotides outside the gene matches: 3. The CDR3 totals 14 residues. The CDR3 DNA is TGTGCCAGCAGTGAAACGGGACAGACCTACGAGCAGTACTTC. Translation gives CASSETGQTYEQYF.

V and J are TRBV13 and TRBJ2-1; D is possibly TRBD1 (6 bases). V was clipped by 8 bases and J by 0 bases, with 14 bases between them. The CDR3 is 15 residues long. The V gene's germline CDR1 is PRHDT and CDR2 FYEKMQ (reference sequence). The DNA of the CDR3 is TGTGCCAGCGATCAAGGACAGAGCTCCTACAATGAGCAGTTCTTC. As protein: CASDQGQSSYNEQFF.

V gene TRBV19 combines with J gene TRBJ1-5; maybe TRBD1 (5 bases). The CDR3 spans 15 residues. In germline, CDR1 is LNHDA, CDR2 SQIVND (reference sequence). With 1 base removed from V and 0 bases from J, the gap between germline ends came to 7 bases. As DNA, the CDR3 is TGTGCCAGTAGTATAGGGGGCCATAGCAATCAGCCCCAGCATTTT. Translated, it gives CASSIGGHSNQPQHF.

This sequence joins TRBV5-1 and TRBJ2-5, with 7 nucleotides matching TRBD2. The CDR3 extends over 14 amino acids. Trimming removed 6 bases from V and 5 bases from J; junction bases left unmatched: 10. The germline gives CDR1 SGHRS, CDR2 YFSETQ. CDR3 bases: TGCGCCAGCAAGGTCGCGGGGGAGGGGGAGACCCAGTACTTC. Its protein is CASKVAGEGETQYF.

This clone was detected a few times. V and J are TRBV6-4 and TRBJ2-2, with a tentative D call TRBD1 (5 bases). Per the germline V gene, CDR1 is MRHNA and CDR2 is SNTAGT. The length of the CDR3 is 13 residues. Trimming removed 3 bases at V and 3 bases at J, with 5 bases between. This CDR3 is CASSEGDTGELFF. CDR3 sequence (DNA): TGTGCCAGCAGTGAAGGGGACACCGGGGAGCTGTTTTTT.

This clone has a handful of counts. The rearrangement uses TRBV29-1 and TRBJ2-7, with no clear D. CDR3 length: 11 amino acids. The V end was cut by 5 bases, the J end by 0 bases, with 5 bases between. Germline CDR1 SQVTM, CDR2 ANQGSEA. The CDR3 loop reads CSVLLSYEQYF. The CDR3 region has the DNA TGCAGCGTTCTTCTCTCCTACGAGCAGTACTTC.

The CDR3 loop is CASSPGTSGRNEQFF. Written as DNA, the CDR3 is TGCGCCAGCAGCCCCGGGACTAGCGGGAGAAATGAGCAGTTCTTC. This chain uses TRBV5-1 with TRBJ2-1; 14 bases are a match to TRBD2. The CDR3 has 15 amino acids. The ends lost 4 bases at V and 7 bases at J; junction bases unmatched: 4. Germline CDR1 is SGHRS and CDR2 is YFSETQ.

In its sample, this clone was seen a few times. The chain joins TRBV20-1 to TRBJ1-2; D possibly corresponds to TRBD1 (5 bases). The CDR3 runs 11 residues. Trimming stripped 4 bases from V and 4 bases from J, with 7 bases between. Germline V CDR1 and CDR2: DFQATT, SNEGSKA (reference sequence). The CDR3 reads CSAIGVYGYTF. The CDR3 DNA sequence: TGCAGTGCTATAGGGGTCTATGGCTACACCTTC.

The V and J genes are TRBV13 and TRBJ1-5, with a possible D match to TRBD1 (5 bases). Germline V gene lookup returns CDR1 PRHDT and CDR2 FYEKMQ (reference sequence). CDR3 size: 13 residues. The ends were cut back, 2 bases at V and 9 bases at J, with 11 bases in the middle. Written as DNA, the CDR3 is TGTGCCAGCAGCTTAACGCAGGGTTCGCCCCAGCATTTT. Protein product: CASSLTQGSPQHF.

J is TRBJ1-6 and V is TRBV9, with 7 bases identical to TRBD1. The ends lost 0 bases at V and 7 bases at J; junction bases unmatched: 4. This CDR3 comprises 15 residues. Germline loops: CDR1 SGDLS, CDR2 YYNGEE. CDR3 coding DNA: TGTGCCAGCAGCGTAGAGGGACAGAGGAATTCACCCCTCCACTTT. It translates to CASSVEGQRNSPLHF.

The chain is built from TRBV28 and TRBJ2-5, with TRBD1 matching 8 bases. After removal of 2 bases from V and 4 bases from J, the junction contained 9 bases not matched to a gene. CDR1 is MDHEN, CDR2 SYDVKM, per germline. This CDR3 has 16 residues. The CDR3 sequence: CASSLLQGAARETQYF. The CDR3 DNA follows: TGTGCCAGCAGTTTACTCCAGGGGGCGGCAAGAGAGACCCAGTACTTC. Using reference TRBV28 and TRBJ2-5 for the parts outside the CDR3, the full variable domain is DVKVTQSSRYLVKRTGEKVFLECVQDMDHENMFWYRQDPGLGLRLIYFSYDVKMKEKGDIPEGYSVSREKKERFSLILESASTNQTSMYLCASSLLQGAARETQYFGPGTRLLVL.

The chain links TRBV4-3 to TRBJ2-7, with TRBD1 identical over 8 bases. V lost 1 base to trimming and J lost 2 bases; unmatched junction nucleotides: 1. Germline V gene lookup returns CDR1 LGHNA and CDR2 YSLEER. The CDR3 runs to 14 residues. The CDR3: CASSQGQGTYEQYF. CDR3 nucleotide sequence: TGCGCCAGCAGCCAAGGACAGGGGACCTACGAGCAGTACTTC.

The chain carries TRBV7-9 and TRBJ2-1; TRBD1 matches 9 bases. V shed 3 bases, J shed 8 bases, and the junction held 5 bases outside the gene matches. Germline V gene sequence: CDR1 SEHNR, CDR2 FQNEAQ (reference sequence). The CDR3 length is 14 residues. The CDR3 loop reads CASSLGDRDDEQFF. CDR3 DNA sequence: TGTGCCAGCAGCTTGGGGGACAGGGATGATGAGCAGTTCTTC. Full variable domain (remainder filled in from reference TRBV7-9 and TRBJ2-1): DTGVSQNPRHKITKRGQNVTFRCDPISEHNRLYWYRQTLGQGPEFLTYFQNEAQLEKSRLLSDRFSAERPKGSFSTLEIQRTEQGDSAMYLCASSLGDRDDEQFFGPGTRLTVL.

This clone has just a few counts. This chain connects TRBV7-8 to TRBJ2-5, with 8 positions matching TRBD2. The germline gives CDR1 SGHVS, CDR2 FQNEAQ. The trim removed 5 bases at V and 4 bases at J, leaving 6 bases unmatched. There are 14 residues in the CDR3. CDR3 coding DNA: TGTGCCAGCAGCCCTGGGACTAGTAGAGAGACCCAGTACTTC. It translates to CASSPGTSRETQYF. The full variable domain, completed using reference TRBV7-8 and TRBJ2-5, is GAGVSQSPRYKVAKRGQDVALRCDPISGHVSLFWYQQALGQGPEFLTYFQNEAQLDKSGLPSDRFFAERPEGSVSTLKIQRTQQEDSAVYLCASSPGTSRETQYFGPGTRLLVL.

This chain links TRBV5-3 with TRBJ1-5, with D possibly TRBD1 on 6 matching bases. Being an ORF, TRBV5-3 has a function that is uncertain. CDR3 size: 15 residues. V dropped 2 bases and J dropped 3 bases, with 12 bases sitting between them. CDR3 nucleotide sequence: TGTGCCAGAAGCTTCACAGGGAGGGACAATCAGCCCCAGCATTTT. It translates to CARSFTGRDNQPQHF.

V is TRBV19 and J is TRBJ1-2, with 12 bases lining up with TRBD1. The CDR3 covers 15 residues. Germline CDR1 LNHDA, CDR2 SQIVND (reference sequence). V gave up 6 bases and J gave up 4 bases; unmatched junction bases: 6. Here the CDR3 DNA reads TGTGCCAGTAGCTCCGGGACAGGGGGCGGCTATGGCTACACCTTC. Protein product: CASSSGTGGGYGYTF.

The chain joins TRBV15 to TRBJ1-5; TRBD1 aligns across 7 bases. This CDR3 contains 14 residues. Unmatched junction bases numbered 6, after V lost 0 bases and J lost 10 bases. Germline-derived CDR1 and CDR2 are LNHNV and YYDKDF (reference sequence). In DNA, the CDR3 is TGTGCCACCAGCAGAGATATGAGGACAGGACCCCAGCATTTT. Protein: CATSRDMRTGPQHF.

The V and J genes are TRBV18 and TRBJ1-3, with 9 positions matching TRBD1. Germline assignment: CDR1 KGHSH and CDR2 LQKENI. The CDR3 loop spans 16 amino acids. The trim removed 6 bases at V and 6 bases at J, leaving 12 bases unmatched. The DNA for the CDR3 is TGTGCCAGCTCTCTTCAGGGACAGGGACTGCAAAACACCATATATTTT. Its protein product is CASSLQGQGLQNTIYF.

CDR3 loop: CASRRSRDSNEQFF. In DNA form, the CDR3 reads TGTGCCAGCAGAAGATCCCGGGACAGCAATGAGCAGTTCTTC. V and J are TRBV6-6 and TRBJ2-1; 7 bases are shared with TRBD1. The germline gives CDR1 MNHNY, CDR2 SVGAGI (reference sequence). The CDR3 is made up of 14 amino acids. The ends lost 6 bases at V and 6 bases at J; junction bases unmatched: 8.

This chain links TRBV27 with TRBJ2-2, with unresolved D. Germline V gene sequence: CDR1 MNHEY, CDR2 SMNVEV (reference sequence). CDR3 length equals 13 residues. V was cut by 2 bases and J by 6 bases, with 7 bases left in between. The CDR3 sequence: CASSLGPPGELFF. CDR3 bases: TGTGCCAGCAGTTTAGGGCCCCCCGGGGAGCTGTTTTTT.

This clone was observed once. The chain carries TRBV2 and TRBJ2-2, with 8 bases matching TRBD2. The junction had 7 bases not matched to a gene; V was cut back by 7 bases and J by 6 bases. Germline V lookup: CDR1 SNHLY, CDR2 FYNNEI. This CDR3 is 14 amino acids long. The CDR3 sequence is CASIGGGIPGELFF. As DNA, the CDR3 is TGTGCCAGCATTGGCGGGGGGATTCCCGGGGAGCTGTTTTTT.

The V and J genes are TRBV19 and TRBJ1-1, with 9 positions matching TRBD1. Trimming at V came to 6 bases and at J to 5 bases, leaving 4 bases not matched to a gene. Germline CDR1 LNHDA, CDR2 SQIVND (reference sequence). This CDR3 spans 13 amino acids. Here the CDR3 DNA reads TGTGCCAGTAGGGAACAGGGGGCTACTGAAGCTTTCTTT. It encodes CASREQGATEAFF.

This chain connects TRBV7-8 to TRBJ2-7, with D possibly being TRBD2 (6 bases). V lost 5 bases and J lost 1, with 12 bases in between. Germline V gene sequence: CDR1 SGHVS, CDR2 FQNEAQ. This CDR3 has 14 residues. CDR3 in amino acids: CASSDRDFSYEQYF. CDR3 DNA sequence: TGTGCCAGCAGCGACCGGGACTTTTCCTACGAGCAGTACTTC.

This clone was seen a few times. The CDR3 protein is CASSESRQHNQPQHF. CDR3 DNA sequence: TGCGCCAGCAGTGAGTCTCGACAGCACAATCAGCCCCAGCATTTT. V gene TRBV10-2 combines with J gene TRBJ1-5, with D possibly being TRBD1 (5 bases). The germline CDR1 and CDR2 sequences are WSHSY and SAAADI. The V end lost 0 bases, the J end lost 3 bases, and 9 bases lay between the germline ends. The CDR3 is 15 amino acids.

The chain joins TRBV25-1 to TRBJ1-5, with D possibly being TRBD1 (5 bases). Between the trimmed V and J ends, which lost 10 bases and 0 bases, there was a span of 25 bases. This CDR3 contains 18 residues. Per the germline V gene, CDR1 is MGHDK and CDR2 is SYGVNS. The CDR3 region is CANIGPRRQPFSNQPQHF. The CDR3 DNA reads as TGTGCCAACATCGGACCCCGCCGACAGCCTTTTAGCAATCAGCCCCAGCATTTT.

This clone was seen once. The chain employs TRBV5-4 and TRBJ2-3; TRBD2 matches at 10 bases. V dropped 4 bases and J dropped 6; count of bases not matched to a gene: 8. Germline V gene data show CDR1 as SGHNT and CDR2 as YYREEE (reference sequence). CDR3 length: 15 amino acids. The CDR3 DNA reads TGTGCCAGCAGCGTTAGCGGGGGGACGGGGGATACGCAGTATTTT. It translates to CASSVSGGTGDTQYF.

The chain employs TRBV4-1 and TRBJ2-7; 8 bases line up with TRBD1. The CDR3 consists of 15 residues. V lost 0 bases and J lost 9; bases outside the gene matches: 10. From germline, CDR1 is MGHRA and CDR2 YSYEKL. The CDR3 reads CASSQDSRQGFRQYF. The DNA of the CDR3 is TGCGCCAGCAGCCAAGATAGCAGACAGGGGTTTCGGCAGTACTTC.

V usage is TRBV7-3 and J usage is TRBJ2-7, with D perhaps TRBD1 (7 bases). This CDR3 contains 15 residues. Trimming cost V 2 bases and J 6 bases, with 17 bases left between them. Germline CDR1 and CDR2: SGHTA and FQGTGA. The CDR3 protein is CASSLRGRGAPEQYF. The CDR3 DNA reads TGTGCCAGCAGCTTACGTGGCAGGGGGGCTCCCGAGCAGTACTTC.

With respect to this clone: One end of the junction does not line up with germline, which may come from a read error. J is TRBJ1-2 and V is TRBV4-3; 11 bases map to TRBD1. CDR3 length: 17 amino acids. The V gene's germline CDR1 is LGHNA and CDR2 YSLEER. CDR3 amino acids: CASSQDWTGGHYYGYTF. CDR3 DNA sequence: TGCGCCAGCAGCCAAGATTGGACAGGGGGCCACTACTACGGCTACACCTTC.

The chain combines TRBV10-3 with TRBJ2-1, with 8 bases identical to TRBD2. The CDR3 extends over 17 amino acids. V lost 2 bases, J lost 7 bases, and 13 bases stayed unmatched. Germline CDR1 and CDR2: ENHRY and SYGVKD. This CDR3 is CAISEGFTGGARNEQFF. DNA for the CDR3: TGTGCCATCAGTGAGGGATTTACGGGGGGGGCCAGAAATGAGCAGTTCTTC.